The 9 T cell receptor beta chains below all came from one sample that was sequenced in a study of cytomegalovirus exposure and HLA in healthy donors. Primers included in the PCR were 60 Vbeta and 13 Jbeta primers. Data came from immunoSEQ multiplex PCR; TCRdb stores just in-frame clones and leaves some out. This table holds about 100,000 clones, around three quarters found once. The sequenced sample consisted of PBMCs. The receptors come from a man aged 35 to 55 in good health and CMV-seronegative.

The chain combines TRBV19 with TRBJ2-5; TRBD2 matches 7 bases. Germline loops: CDR1 LNHDA, CDR2 SQIVND (reference sequence). The CDR3 totals 14 residues. V was pared by 10 bases and J by 5 bases, with 13 bases of the junction left unmatched. As DNA, the CDR3 is TGTGCCACCCAGAAGGAGGACGGGAGGGAGACCCAGTACTTC. It is translated as CATQKEDGRETQYF.

Only a few counts were recorded for this clone. The CDR3 protein is CASSPLGGSGYTF. CDR3 coding DNA: TGTGCCAGCAGTCCTCTTGGGGGCTCTGGCTACACCTTC. V gene TRBV6-6 combines with J gene TRBJ1-2, with a possible D match to TRBD1 (6 bases). Germline-derived CDR1 and CDR2 are MNHNY and SVGAGI (reference sequence). CDR3 size: 13 residues. V was pared by 5 bases and J by 7 bases, with 14 bases between.

The rearrangement uses TRBV5-4 and TRBJ2-1, with 10 bases matching TRBD2. Germline CDR1 and CDR2: SGHNT and YYREEE (reference sequence). This CDR3 spans 16 amino acids. The V segment lost 5 bases and the J segment 7 bases; nucleotides outside the gene matches: 12. DNA for the CDR3: TGTGCCAGCAGTAAATCCGGGACTAGCGCGGATAATGAGCAGTTCTTC. Encoded protein: CASSKSGTSADNEQFF.

This chain links TRBV9 with TRBJ1-3; 8 bases map to TRBD1. The CDR3 has 15 amino acids. Trimming took 4 bases from V and 0 from J; bases not matched to a gene: 3. CDR1 is SGDLS, CDR2 YYNGEE, per germline. The CDR3 sequence is CASSQGQASGNTIYF. CDR3 nucleotide sequence: TGTGCCAGCAGCCAGGGACAGGCCTCTGGAAACACCATATATTTT.

In its sample, this clone was seen a few times. The chain is built from TRBV6-5 and TRBJ1-2; 8 positions match TRBD1. Looked up from germline, CDR1 is MNHEY and CDR2 is SVGAGI. The CDR3 extends over 14 amino acids. Unmatched junction bases numbered 11, after V lost 6 bases and J lost 8 bases. The CDR3 nucleotides read TGTGCCAGCAGACAGGAACGGACAGGGTGGGGCTACACCTTC. Amino acids: CASRQERTGWGYTF.

The chain combines TRBV5-6 with TRBJ1-5; 11 nucleotides line up with TRBD1. After removal of 4 bases from V and 6 bases from J, the junction contained 6 bases not matched to a gene. This CDR3 spans 15 amino acids. CDR1 and CDR2 (germline): SGHDT, YYEEEE. Here the CDR3 reads CASSTYGTGGQPQHF. CDR3 coding DNA: TGTGCCAGCAGCACTTATGGGACAGGGGGTCAGCCCCAGCATTTT.

This chain joins TRBV4-2 and TRBJ1-1; the D gene is possibly TRBD1 (5 bases). The CDR3 contains 18 residues. V gave up 0 bases and J gave up 4 bases, with 21 bases separating them. Germline loops: CDR1 LGHNA, CDR2 YNFKEQ. DNA of the CDR3: TGTGCCAGCAGCCAAGAGTCACCGCTTTCAGGGCTGGCCACTGAAGCTTTCTTT. As protein: CASSQESPLSGLATEAFF.

The rearrangement joins TRBV2 to TRBJ1-6; D gene unclear. The germline V gene has CDR1 SNHLY and CDR2 FYNNEI. The V end was cut by 7 bases, the J end by 7 bases, with 8 bases between. The CDR3 spans 12 residues. CDR3 residues: CASMWQNSPLHF. In DNA form, the CDR3 reads TGTGCCAGCATGTGGCAAAATTCACCCCTCCACTTT. Based on the CDR3 plus reference TRBV2 and TRBJ1-6, the full variable domain is EPEVTQTPSHQVTQMGQEVILRCVPISNHLYFYWYRQILGQKVEFLVSFYNNEISEKSEIFDDQFSVERPDGSNFTLKIRSTKLEDSAMYFCASMWQNSPLHFGNGTRLTVT.

The rearrangement joins TRBV7-6 to TRBJ2-2; D remains ambiguous. Germline assignment: CDR1 SGHVS and CDR2 FNYEAQ. Deletions cut 4 bases from V and 6 bases from J, with 6 bases between. CDR3 length: 12 amino acids. DNA of the CDR3: TGTGCCAGCAGCTCCTGGCCCGGGGAGCTGTTTTTT. Its translation is CASSSWPGELFF.